These 20 T cell receptor beta chains originate from one sample sequenced in a study of T cell repertoires in cytomegalovirus infection. These receptors' antigens are unknown. MiXCR, applied by TCRdb to the reads, yields one record per CDR3 protein. Among about 890,000 distinct CDR3 sequences listed, roughly 31% were seen once. Sequencing was performed on cultured CD8+ T cells from PBMCs, taken from culture after CMV antigen stimulation. Receptor source: a human donor in good health (CMV status not recorded). Some clones in this sample may be carry-over from other donors' samples.

As for this clonotype: The junction does not match germline at one end; this may be a read error. This chain connects TRBV29-1 to TRBJ2-1, with D possibly matching TRBD1 (5 bases). Germline lookup yields CDR1 SQVTM and CDR2 ANQGSEA. CDR3 length: 11 amino acids. CDR3 nucleotide sequence: TGCAGCGTCGAAGGGGAATTGGAGCAGTTCTTC. Translating it yields CSVEGELEQFF.

This clonotype was counted a few times. V usage is TRBV7-9 and J usage is TRBJ1-1; D is undetermined. Looked up from germline, CDR1 is SEHNR and CDR2 is FQNEAQ (reference sequence). The CDR3 has 17 amino acids. V lost 4 bases and J 1 base, leaving 19 bases between the germline ends. The CDR3 sequence: CASSSRGFQSPNTEAFF. CDR3 sequence (DNA): TGTGCCAGCAGCTCCAGAGGGTTTCAATCCCCGAACACTGAAGCTTTCTTT.

This clonotype appeared a few times. The rearrangement uses TRBV7-3 and TRBJ2-1; D is possibly TRBD2 (5 bases). Between the trimmed V and J ends, which lost 3 bases and 6 bases, there was a span of 15 bases. Germline V gene lookup returns CDR1 SGHTA and CDR2 FQGTGA. CDR3 size: 15 residues. The CDR3 sequence is CASSFQGLPGNEQFF. In DNA form, the CDR3 reads TGTGCCAGCAGCTTCCAAGGACTCCCGGGCAATGAGCAGTTCTTC.

This clonotype has just a few counts. J is TRBJ2-1 and V is TRBV7-6; TRBD1 aligns across 9 bases. The CDR3 loop spans 16 amino acids. With 1 base clipped from V and 2 bases from J, the junction kept 3 bases outside the gene matches. Germline-derived CDR1 and CDR2 are SGHVS and FNYEAQ. In DNA form, the CDR3 reads TGTGCCAGCAGCTTAGGGGACAGGGATCCCTACAATGAGCAGTTCTTC. This translates into CASSLGDRDPYNEQFF.

This clonotype came up many times. The chain links TRBV7-6 to TRBJ2-7; D is undetermined. V gave up 0 bases and J gave up 3 bases, with 6 bases separating them. CDR1 is SGHVS, CDR2 FNYEAQ, per germline. The CDR3 loop spans 13 amino acids. The CDR3 bases are TGTGCCAGCAGCTTAGCGGAAGGCTACGAGCAGTACGTC. This encodes CASSLAEGYEQYV.

This clonotype has at least ten counts. The chain combines TRBV7-8 with TRBJ2-2; the D is unclear. Germline V gene sequence: CDR1 SGHVS, CDR2 FQNEAQ. This CDR3 has 12 amino acids. Deletions cut 4 bases from V and 6 bases from J, with 6 bases between. Written as DNA, the CDR3 is TGTGCCAGCAGCTCCCGACCCGGGGAGCTGTTTTTT. Translation gives CASSSRPGELFF.

This chain links TRBV10-3 with TRBJ1-4; the D gene is possibly TRBD1 (5 bases). With 10 bases removed from V and 0 bases from J, the gap between germline ends came to 18 bases. The germline gives CDR1 ENHRY, CDR2 SYGVKD. The CDR3 is made up of 16 amino acids. The CDR3 nucleotides are TGTGCCACCCTTGCAGGGATCGGGGCAACTAATGAAAAACTGTTTTTT. Encoded protein: CATLAGIGATNEKLFF.

The chain recombines TRBV7-9 with TRBJ1-1, with D maybe TRBD1 (6 bases). The CDR3 length is 12 residues. Germline values: CDR1 SEHNR, CDR2 FQNEAQ (reference sequence). V was clipped by 5 bases and J by 8 bases, with 12 bases between them. CDR3 residues: CASSATGWEAFF. The DNA for the CDR3 is TGTGCCAGCAGCGCTACAGGGTGGGAAGCTTTCTTT.

There are many counts of this clonotype. The CDR3 DNA reads as TGTGCCAGCAGCGCAACTTACTCCCGGGGTGGCAATCAGCCCCAGCATTTT. Its translation is CASSATYSRGGNQPQHF. This chain links TRBV7-8 with TRBJ1-5; D not resolved. The CDR3 length is 17 residues. The V end was cut by 5 bases, the J end by 2 bases, with 19 bases between. The germline gives CDR1 SGHVS, CDR2 FQNEAQ. The variable domain in full, completed from reference TRBV7-8 and TRBJ1-5, reads GAGVSQSPRYKVAKRGQDVALRCDPISGHVSLFWYQQALGQGPEFLTYFQNEAQLDKSGLPSDRFFAERPEGSVSTLKIQRTQQEDSAVYLCASSATYSRGGNQPQHFGDGTRLSIL.

There are many counts of this clonotype. The chain joins TRBV7-9 to TRBJ2-7; D uncertain. The ends were cut back, 1 base at V and 3 bases at J, with 4 bases in the middle. The CDR3 runs to 12 residues. The V gene's germline CDR1 is SEHNR and CDR2 FQNEAQ (reference sequence). The CDR3 reads CASSLGVYEQYV. CDR3 in DNA: TGTGCCAGCAGCTTAGGGGTCTACGAGCAGTACGTC.

This clonotype was seen a few times. The chain combines TRBV7-9 with TRBJ1-1, with D perhaps matching TRBD1 (5 bases). The CDR3 covers 13 residues. CDR1 SEHNR and CDR2 FQNEAQ come from the germline V gene (reference sequence). V lost 5 bases and J lost 3, with 10 bases in between. For the CDR3, the DNA is TGTGCCAGCAGCCCCGCGACAGACACTGAAGCTTTCTTT. Translation gives CASSPATDTEAFF.

This clonotype was observed a few times. The chain joins TRBV27 to TRBJ2-1, with TRBD2 matching 7 bases. Germline V gives CDR1 MNHEY, CDR2 SMNVEV (reference sequence). The CDR3 has 15 residues. Trimming removed 0 bases from V and 5 bases from J; junction bases left unmatched: 4. The chain's CDR3 is CASSLSSGRNNEQFF. The CDR3 nucleotides read TGTGCCAGCAGTTTATCTAGCGGGCGGAACAATGAGCAGTTCTTC.

This clonotype was detected only once. The chain employs TRBV5-1 and TRBJ2-3; 7 bases align to TRBD2. The germline V gene has CDR1 SGHRS and CDR2 YFSETQ. V lost 1 base to trimming and J lost 0 bases; unmatched junction nucleotides: 14. CDR3 length: 19 amino acids. CDR3 nucleotides: TGCGCCAGCAGCTTGTTTATCGGCGGGGGTACTTCTAGCACAGATACGCAGTATTTT. Its translation: CASSLFIGGGTSSTDTQYF.

V gene TRBV4-1 combines with J gene TRBJ2-5, with 7 positions matching TRBD1. The CDR3 has 14 residues. Germline V gives CDR1 MGHRA, CDR2 YSYEKL. V dropped 3 bases and J dropped 5; count of bases not matched to a gene: 6. CDR3: CASSQTGYLETQYF. The CDR3 bases are TGCGCCAGCAGCCAGACAGGGTATCTGGAGACCCAGTACTTC.

This clonotype was observed once. At one end, the junction sequence differs from germline, possibly due to a read error. CDR3 residues: CANSWAGDRNNYGYTF. Written as DNA, the CDR3 is TGTGCCAACAGTTGGGCCGGGGACAGAAATAACTATGGCTACACCTTC. V usage is TRBV12-3 or TRBV12-4 and J usage is TRBJ1-2, with 7 bases aligning to TRBD1. The CDR3 totals 16 residues.

This rearrangement joins TRBV5-5 to TRBJ2-7; D is uncertain. The CDR3 has 15 residues. CDR1 and CDR2 (germline): SGHKS, YYEKEE (reference sequence). V was trimmed by 4 bases and J by 0 bases, leaving 14 bases between them. CDR3 sequence reads: CASSPDGVSSYEQYV. CDR3 in DNA: TGTGCCAGCAGCCCCGACGGCGTAAGCTCCTACGAGCAGTACGTC.

This clonotype was counted only a few times. The chain employs TRBV19 and TRBJ1-1; 9 bases line up with TRBD1. Germline values: CDR1 LNHDA, CDR2 SQIVND (reference sequence). V was pared by 6 bases and J by 7 bases, with 9 bases of the junction left unmatched. The CDR3 extends over 14 amino acids. CDR3 loop: CASRLDRGKFEAFF. The CDR3 DNA reads TGTGCCAGTAGGCTGGACAGGGGAAAATTTGAAGCTTTCTTT.

There are a few counts of this clonotype. The rearrangement joins TRBV7-6 to TRBJ2-3; the match to TRBD2 covers 7 bases. V was pared by 4 bases and J by 0 bases, with 10 bases of the junction left unmatched. This CDR3 comprises 17 residues. Germline CDR1 SGHVS, CDR2 FNYEAQ. The CDR3 reads CASSSPPAGFSTDTQYF. Written as DNA, the CDR3 is TGTGCCAGCAGCTCGCCACCAGCGGGGTTTAGCACAGATACGCAGTATTTT.

The V gene is TRBV9, the J gene TRBJ2-5; 7 bases agree with TRBD1. Trimming cost V 3 bases and J 2 bases; bases outside gene matches: 7. This CDR3 has 15 amino acids. CDR1 is SGDLS and CDR2 is YYNGEE in the germline V gene. The CDR3 reads CASSAGDSLQETQYF. CDR3 DNA sequence: TGTGCCAGCAGCGCCGGGGACAGCCTGCAAGAGACCCAGTACTTC.

The J gene is TRBJ2-1, the V gene TRBV3-1; either TRBD1 or TRBD2 may supply D (5 bases each). Germline lookup yields CDR1 LGHDT and CDR2 YNNKEL (reference sequence). Trimming took 4 bases from V and 5 from J, leaving 15 bases between them. The CDR3 runs to 15 residues. CDR3 loop: CASSRIRGLHNEQFF. CDR3 DNA: TGTGCCAGCAGCCGGATCCGGGGCCTACACAATGAGCAGTTCTTC.